A single sample gave rise to the 25 T cell receptor beta chains below, sequenced in a study of shared clonotypes between healthy human individuals. Clones were read by immunoSEQ multiplex PCR, and TCRdb kept only the in-frame ones, dropping some. The data contain 2,500,000 or so clones, around 90% of them singletons. Material: naive CD4+ T cells from PBMCs. The subset denotes: CD45RA+ positively selected. The receptor set was obtained from a man younger than 35 in good health. Some clones in this sample may be carry-over from other donors' samples.

The V and J genes are TRBV5-8 and TRBJ1-3; no clear D. This CDR3 has 13 residues. The V end was cut by 0 bases, the J end by 2 bases, with 3 bases between. The germline gives CDR1 SGHTS, CDR2 YDEGEE. DNA for the CDR3: TGTGCCAGCAGCTTGGGTCCTGGAAACACCATATATTTT. As protein: CASSLGPGNTIYF. The whole variable domain, remainder taken from reference TRBV5-8 and TRBJ1-3, is EAGVTQSPTHLIKTRGQQATLRCSPISGHTSVYWYQQALGLGLQFLLWYDEGEERNRGNFPPRFSGRQFPNYSSELNVNALELEDSALYLCASSLGPGNTIYFGEGSWLTVV.

This chain joins TRBV2 and TRBJ2-7; D might be TRBD1 (5 bases). Trimming stripped 7 bases from V and 5 bases from J, with 12 bases between. Germline V gene sequence: CDR1 SNHLY, CDR2 FYNNEI. The CDR3 length is 12 residues. The CDR3: CASKGSSNEQYF. The CDR3 DNA follows: TGTGCCAGCAAGGGGTCATCCAACGAGCAGTACTTC.

The chain recombines TRBV19 with TRBJ2-7; tentatively, D is TRBD2 (6 bases). Germline CDR1 is LNHDA and CDR2 is SQIVND (reference sequence). Between the trimmed V and J ends, which lost 6 bases and 5 bases, there was a span of 23 bases. CDR3 size: 16 residues. This CDR3 reads CASRGISTSPSHEQYF. Written as DNA, the CDR3 is TGTGCCAGTAGGGGCATCTCGACTAGTCCGTCCCACGAGCAGTACTTC.

The chain recombines TRBV27 with TRBJ2-1, with 9 bases matching TRBD2. With V trimmed by 6 bases and J by 5 bases, 17 bases remained unmatched. Germline V CDR1 and CDR2: MNHEY, SMNVEV (reference sequence). The CDR3 has 18 amino acids. This CDR3 is CASRPTRATAGGHNEQFF. CDR3 sequence (DNA): TGTGCCAGCAGGCCAACCAGGGCTACAGCGGGAGGACACAATGAGCAGTTCTTC.

The V gene is TRBV29-1, the J gene TRBJ2-1, with 8 bases fitting TRBD1. Per the germline V gene, CDR1 is SQVTM and CDR2 is ANQGSEA. The length of the CDR3 is 14 residues. With 7 bases clipped from V and 4 bases from J, the junction kept 9 bases outside the gene matches. The CDR3 protein is CSAQHDRGYNEQFF. The CDR3 coding sequence is TGCAGCGCCCAACACGACAGGGGATACAATGAGCAGTTCTTC.

The J gene is TRBJ2-5, the V gene TRBV28; TRBD2 matches at 7 bases. Trimming took 3 bases from V and 5 from J; bases not matched to a gene: 9. The CDR3 spans 15 residues. Germline V CDR1 and CDR2: MDHEN, SYDVKM. For the CDR3, the DNA is TGTGCCAGCAGTTTTAGTCAGCGGGGTTGGGAGACCCAGTACTTC. It is translated as CASSFSQRGWETQYF.

The CDR3 protein is CASSLRTGGTNYGYTF. CDR3 nucleotides: TGTGCCAGTAGTCTACGGACAGGGGGGACTAACTATGGCTACACCTTC. The chain couples TRBV19 to TRBJ1-2; 10 positions match TRBD1. Trimming cost V 5 bases and J 0 bases; bases outside gene matches: 6. Germline-derived CDR1 and CDR2 are LNHDA and SQIVND (reference sequence). The CDR3 extends over 16 amino acids. Full variable domain (missing parts from reference TRBV19 and TRBJ1-2): DGGITQSPKYLFRKEGQNVTLSCEQNLNHDAMYWYRQDPGQGLRLIYYSQIVNDFQKGDIAEGYSVSREKKESFPLTVTSAQKNPTAFYLCASSLRTGGTNYGYTFGSGTRLTVV.

V is TRBV5-1 and J is TRBJ1-1, with D possibly matching TRBD1 (6 bases). V lost 0 bases, J lost 5 bases, and 14 bases lay in between. The CDR3 runs to 15 residues. Germline values: CDR1 SGHRS, CDR2 YFSETQ. CDR3 region: CASSLEARGITEAFF. As DNA, the CDR3 is TGCGCCAGCAGCTTGGAAGCTAGGGGGATAACTGAAGCTTTCTTT.

The table lists this clone with a count of one. The chain couples TRBV5-1 to TRBJ1-4; D is unclear. Trimming stripped 6 bases from V and 2 bases from J, with 14 bases between. The germline V gene has CDR1 SGHRS and CDR2 YFSETQ. The CDR3 runs to 15 residues. In DNA form, the CDR3 reads TGCGCCAGCACCCTCACCCCGGGTACTAATGAAAAACTGTTTTTT. Translation: CASTLTPGTNEKLFF.

The chain combines TRBV11-2 with TRBJ1-1; 8 bases align to TRBD1. V lost 5 bases to trimming and J lost 7 bases; unmatched junction nucleotides: 9. There are 14 residues in the CDR3. Germline CDR1 reads SGHAT; CDR2 reads FQNNGV. Here the CDR3 DNA reads TGTGCCAGCAGCCCAAGGGACAGGAATCGTGAAGCTTTCTTT. Its translation: CASSPRDRNREAFF.

V and J are TRBV5-1 and TRBJ2-1; a possible D gene is TRBD1 (6 bases). CDR3 length equals 15 residues. The V gene's germline CDR1 is SGHRS and CDR2 YFSETQ. Between the trimmed V and J ends, which lost 4 bases and 0 bases, there was a span of 11 bases. The CDR3 is CASSTTDSSYNEQFF. The CDR3 DNA reads as TGCGCCAGCAGCACCACGGACAGCTCCTACAATGAGCAGTTCTTC.

The sample holds a few counts of this clone. The chain recombines TRBV9 with TRBJ1-2; tentatively, D is TRBD1 (6 bases). The CDR3 spans 14 residues. The V gene's germline CDR1 is SGDLS and CDR2 YYNGEE. V was shortened by 3 bases and J by 3 bases, with 12 bases between the two germline ends. CDR3 in DNA: TGTGCCAGCAGCGATGGGACAAGCTACTATGGCTACACCTTC. Its translation: CASSDGTSYYGYTF.

This chain joins TRBV27 and TRBJ1-1, with a tentative D call TRBD1 (5 bases). The V end lost 5 bases, the J end lost 4 bases, and 11 bases lay between the germline ends. The germline CDR1 and CDR2 sequences are MNHEY and SMNVEV (reference sequence). CDR3 length: 13 residues. CDR3 DNA sequence: TGTGCCAGCAGTGGGATGGGGGGCACTGAAGCTTTCTTT. As protein: CASSGMGGTEAFF.

The J gene is TRBJ1-2, the V gene TRBV18; 7 nucleotides align to TRBD1. This CDR3 has 15 amino acids. Germline V gene lookup returns CDR1 KGHSH and CDR2 LQKENI. V shed 3 bases, J shed 8 bases, and the junction held 12 bases outside the gene matches. CDR3 nucleotides: TGTGCCAGCTCACCCGGACAGGCCTACTATGTGGGCTACACCTTC. Translation: CASSPGQAYYVGYTF.

The chain is built from TRBV27 and TRBJ2-1; unclear D gene. Per the germline V gene, CDR1 is MNHEY and CDR2 is SMNVEV (reference sequence). CDR3 length: 14 amino acids. The V end was cut by 1 base, the J end by 7 bases, with 11 bases between. CDR3 residues: CASSLFEPRNEQFF. Written as DNA, the CDR3 is TGTGCCAGCAGTTTATTTGAACCCAGGAATGAGCAGTTCTTC.

Worth noting for this clone: Other DNA sequences from this sample encode an identical CDR3 as well. The J gene is TRBJ2-2, the V gene TRBV7-3; 7 nucleotides line up with TRBD1. Germline trimming cut 5 bases from V and 2 bases from J; bases unmatched to any gene: 5. Germline lookup yields CDR1 SGHTA and CDR2 FQGTGA. This CDR3 region has 15 residues. The CDR3 DNA reads TGTGCCAGCAGCCCGGGACAGATTAACACCGGGGAGCTGTTTTTT. Protein product: CASSPGQINTGELFF.

The chain has TRBV18 and TRBJ1-2; tentative D call: TRBD1 (6 bases). There are 13 residues in the CDR3. Trimming cost V 4 bases and J 5 bases, with 11 bases left between them. Germline V CDR1 and CDR2: KGHSH, LQKENI. Written as DNA, the CDR3 is TGTGCCAGCTCACAGTCAGGGGAGTATGGCTACACCTTC. Its translation: CASSQSGEYGYTF.

The chain combines TRBV5-1 with TRBJ2-7, with 7 bases aligning to TRBD1. The CDR3 is 16 amino acids. The V gene's germline CDR1 is SGHRS and CDR2 YFSETQ. The J segment lost 0 bases and the V segment lost 4 bases, leaving 10 bases of the junction unmatched. The CDR3 DNA reads TGCGCCAGCAGCCCCTCGGGACAGTCCCTCTCCTACGAGCAGTACTTC. It translates to CASSPSGQSLSYEQYF. The full variable domain, completed using reference TRBV5-1 and TRBJ2-7, is KAGVTQTPRYLIKTRGQQVTLSCSPISGHRSVSWYQQTPGQGLQFLFEYFSETQRNKGNFPGRFSGRQFSNSRSEMNVSTLELGDSALYLCASSPSGQSLSYEQYFGPGTRLTVT.

This chain joins TRBV6-6 and TRBJ2-7; the D gene could be TRBD1 or TRBD2 (7 bases each). Trimming shortened V by 6 bases and J by 7 bases, and 13 bases separated the two germline ends. The CDR3 is 12 amino acids. Germline V gene sequence: CDR1 MNHNY, CDR2 SVGAGI (reference sequence). The CDR3 bases are TGTGCCAGCAGGAGCCAGGGGGGGGAGCAGTACTTC. It yields the protein CASRSQGGEQYF.

The chain has TRBV19 and TRBJ2-7; 13 nucleotides line up with TRBD2. Germline V gene data show CDR1 as LNHDA and CDR2 as SQIVND (reference sequence). The length of the CDR3 is 16 residues. Losses at the gene ends were 4 bases for V and 3 bases for J; bases not matched to a gene: 6. The CDR3 loop reads CASSSMGLAGNYEQYF. The CDR3 DNA reads TGTGCCAGTAGTAGCATGGGACTAGCGGGAAACTACGAGCAGTACTTC.

The chain carries TRBV10-3 and TRBJ2-4; 7 bases are a match to TRBD1. CDR3 length equals 14 residues. The germline gives CDR1 ENHRY, CDR2 SYGVKD. J gave up 8 bases and V 0 bases, and 4 bases lay outside the gene matches. In DNA form, the CDR3 reads TGTGCCATCAGTGAGTCTAGGGACAGTGACATTCAGTACTTC. Translating gives CAISESRDSDIQYF.

The V call is TRBV25-1, the J call TRBJ1-3, with unresolved D. CDR3 size: 15 residues. CDR1 and CDR2 (germline): MGHDK, SYGVNS. Trimming took off 2 bases at V and 3 bases at J, with 11 bases between the two ends. CDR3: CASSEGEGYGNTIYF. The CDR3 DNA sequence: TGTGCCAGCAGTGAAGGGGAAGGCTATGGAAACACCATATATTTT.

This sequence joins TRBV9 and TRBJ2-7; 7 bases are a match to TRBD2. With 3 bases clipped from V and 2 bases from J, the junction kept 8 bases outside the gene matches. CDR3 length: 15 amino acids. Germline CDR1 SGDLS, CDR2 YYNGEE. The CDR3 DNA sequence: TGTGCCAGCAGCGGAGCTGCGGGAGCTACCTACGAGCAGTACTTC. The encoded protein is CASSGAAGATYEQYF.

The rearrangement links TRBV5-1 to TRBJ2-3, with D possibly matching TRBD2 (5 bases). Germline-derived CDR1 and CDR2 are SGHRS and YFSETQ. CDR3 length equals 14 residues. V shed 0 bases and J shed 4 bases, with 9 bases lying between them. The CDR3 DNA sequence: TGCGCCAGCAGCTTGGGGGTGAGGGCAGATACGCAGTATTTT. Its translation: CASSLGVRADTQYF.

The chain has TRBV18 and TRBJ1-1; 9 bases fit TRBD1. V gave up 3 bases and J gave up 6 bases; unmatched junction bases: 2. The CDR3 totals 13 residues. From germline, CDR1 is KGHSH and CDR2 LQKENI. CDR3 region: CASSPDRGSEAFF. Written as DNA, the CDR3 is TGTGCCAGCTCACCCGACAGGGGGTCTGAAGCTTTCTTT. The full variable domain, completed using reference TRBV18 and TRBJ1-1, is NAGVMQNPRHLVRRRGQEARLRCSPMKGHSHVYWYRQLPEEGLKFMVYLQKENIIDESGMPKERFSAEFPKEGPSILRIQQVVRGDSAAYFCASSPDRGSEAFFGQGTRLTVV.